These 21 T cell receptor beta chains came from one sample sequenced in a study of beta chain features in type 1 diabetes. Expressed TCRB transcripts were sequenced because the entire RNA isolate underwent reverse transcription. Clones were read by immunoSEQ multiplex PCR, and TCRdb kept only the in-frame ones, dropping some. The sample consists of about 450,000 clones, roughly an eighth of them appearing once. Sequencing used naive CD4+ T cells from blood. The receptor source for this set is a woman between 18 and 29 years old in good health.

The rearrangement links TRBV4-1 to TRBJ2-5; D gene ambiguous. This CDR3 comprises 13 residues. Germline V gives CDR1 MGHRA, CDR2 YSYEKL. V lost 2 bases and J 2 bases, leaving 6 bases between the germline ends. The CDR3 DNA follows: TGCGCCAGCAGCCAATGGCAGCAAGAGACCCAGTACTTC. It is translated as CASSQWQQETQYF.

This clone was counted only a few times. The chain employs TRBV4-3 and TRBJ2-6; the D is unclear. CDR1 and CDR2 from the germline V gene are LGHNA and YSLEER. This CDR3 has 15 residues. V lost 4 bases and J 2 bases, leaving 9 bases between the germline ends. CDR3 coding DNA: TGCGCCAGCAGCCTTTTGCTGGCTGGGGCCAACGTCCTGACTTTC. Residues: CASSLLLAGANVLTF.

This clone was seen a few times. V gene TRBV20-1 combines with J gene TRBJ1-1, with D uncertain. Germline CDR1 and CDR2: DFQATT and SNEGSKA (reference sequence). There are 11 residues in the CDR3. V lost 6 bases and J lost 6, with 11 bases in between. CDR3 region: CSARTKSEAFF. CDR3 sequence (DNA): TGCAGTGCAAGGACTAAATCTGAAGCTTTCTTT.

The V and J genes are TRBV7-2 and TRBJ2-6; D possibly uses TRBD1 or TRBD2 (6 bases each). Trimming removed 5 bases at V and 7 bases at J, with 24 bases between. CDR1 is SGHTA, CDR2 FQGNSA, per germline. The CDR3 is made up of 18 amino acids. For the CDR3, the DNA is TGTGCCAGCAGCACTAGGGGGGATGGAGGTTCTAAAGCCAACGTCCTGACTTTC. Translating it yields CASSTRGDGGSKANVLTF.

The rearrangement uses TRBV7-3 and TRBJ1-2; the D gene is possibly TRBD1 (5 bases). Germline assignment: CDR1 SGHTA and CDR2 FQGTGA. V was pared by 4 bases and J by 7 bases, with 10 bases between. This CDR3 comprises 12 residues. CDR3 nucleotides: TGTGCCAGCAGCTCCCAAGGGACTGGCTACACCTTC. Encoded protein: CASSSQGTGYTF. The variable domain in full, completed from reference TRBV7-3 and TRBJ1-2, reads GAGVSQTPSNKVTEKGKYVELRCDPISGHTALYWYRQSLGQGPEFLIYFQGTGAADDSGLPNDRFFAVRPEGSVSTLKIQRTERGDSAVYLCASSSQGTGYTFGSGTRLTVV.

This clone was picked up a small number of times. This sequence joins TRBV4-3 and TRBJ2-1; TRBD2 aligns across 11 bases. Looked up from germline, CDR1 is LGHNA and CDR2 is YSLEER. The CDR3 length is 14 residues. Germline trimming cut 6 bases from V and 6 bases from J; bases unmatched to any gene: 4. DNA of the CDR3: TGCGCCAGCAGGACTAGCGGGATGGGCAATGAGCAGTTCTTC. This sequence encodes CASRTSGMGNEQFF.

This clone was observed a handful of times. The CDR3 bases are TGTGCCACGGGGACAGCGAGCTCTGGGGCCAACGTCCTGACTTTC. Translation gives CATGTASSGANVLTF. The chain combines TRBV10-3 with TRBJ2-6, with 7 positions matching TRBD1. Germline V CDR1 and CDR2: ENHRY, SYGVKD. V shed 10 bases, J shed 0 bases, and the junction held 6 bases outside the gene matches. The CDR3 has 15 amino acids.

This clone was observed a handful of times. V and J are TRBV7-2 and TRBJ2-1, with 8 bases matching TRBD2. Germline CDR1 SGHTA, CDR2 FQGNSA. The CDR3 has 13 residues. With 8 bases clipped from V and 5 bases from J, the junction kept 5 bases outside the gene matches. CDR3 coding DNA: TGTGCCAGCTGTACTAGCGGAGACAATGAGCAGTTCTTC. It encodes CASCTSGDNEQFF.

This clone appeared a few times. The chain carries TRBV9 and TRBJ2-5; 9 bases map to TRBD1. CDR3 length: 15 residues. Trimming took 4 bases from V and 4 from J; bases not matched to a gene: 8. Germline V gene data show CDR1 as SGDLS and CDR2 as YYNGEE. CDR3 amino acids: CASSTRDRARETQYF. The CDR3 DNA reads TGTGCCAGCAGCACCCGGGACAGGGCGCGAGAGACCCAGTACTTC.

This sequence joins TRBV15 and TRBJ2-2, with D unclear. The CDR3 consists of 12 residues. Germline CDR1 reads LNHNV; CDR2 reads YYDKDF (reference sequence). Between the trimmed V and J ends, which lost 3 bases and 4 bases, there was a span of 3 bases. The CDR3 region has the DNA TGTGCCACCAGCAGGTCCACCGGGGAGCTGTTTTTT. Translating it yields CATSRSTGELFF.

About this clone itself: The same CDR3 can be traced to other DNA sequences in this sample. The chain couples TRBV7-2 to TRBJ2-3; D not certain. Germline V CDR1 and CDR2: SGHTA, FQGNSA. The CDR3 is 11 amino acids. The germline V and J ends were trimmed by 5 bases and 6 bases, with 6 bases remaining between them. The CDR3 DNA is TGTGCCAGCAGCCTCCAGGATACGCAGTATTTT. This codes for CASSLQDTQYF.

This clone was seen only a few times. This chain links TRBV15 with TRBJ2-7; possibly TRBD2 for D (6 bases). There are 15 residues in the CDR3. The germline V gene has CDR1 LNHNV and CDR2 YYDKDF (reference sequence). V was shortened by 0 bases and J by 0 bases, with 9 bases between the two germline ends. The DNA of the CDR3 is TGTGCCACCAGCAGAGAAGCGGGTAGCTCCTACGAGCAGTACTTC. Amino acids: CATSREAGSSYEQYF.

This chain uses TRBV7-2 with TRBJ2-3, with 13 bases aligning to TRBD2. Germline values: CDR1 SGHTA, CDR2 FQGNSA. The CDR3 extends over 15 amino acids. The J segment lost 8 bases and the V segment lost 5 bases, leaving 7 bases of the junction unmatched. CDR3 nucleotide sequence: TGTGCCAGCAGCCCCGGACTAGCGGGAGCGGGTACGCAGTATTTT. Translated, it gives CASSPGLAGAGTQYF. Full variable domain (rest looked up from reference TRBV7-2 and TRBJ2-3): GAGVSQSPSNKVTEKGKDVELRCDPISGHTALYWYRQSLGQGLEFLIYFQGNSAPDKSGLPSDRFSAERTGGSVSTLTIQRTQQEDSAVYLCASSPGLAGAGTQYFGPGTRLTVL.

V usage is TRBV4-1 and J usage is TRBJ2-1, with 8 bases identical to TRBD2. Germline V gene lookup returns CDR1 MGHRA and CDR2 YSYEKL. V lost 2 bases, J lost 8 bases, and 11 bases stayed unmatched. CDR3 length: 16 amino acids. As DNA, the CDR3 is TGCGCCAGCAGCCAACAACCGGGACTAGAGGTCGATGAGCAGTTCTTC. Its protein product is CASSQQPGLEVDEQFF.

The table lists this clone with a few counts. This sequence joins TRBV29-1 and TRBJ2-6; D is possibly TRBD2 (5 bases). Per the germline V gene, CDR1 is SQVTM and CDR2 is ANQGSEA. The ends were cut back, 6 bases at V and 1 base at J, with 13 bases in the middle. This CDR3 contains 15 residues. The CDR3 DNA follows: TGCAGCGTGACTCTACGGGGTTCTGGGGCCAACGTCCTGACTTTC. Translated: CSVTLRGSGANVLTF.

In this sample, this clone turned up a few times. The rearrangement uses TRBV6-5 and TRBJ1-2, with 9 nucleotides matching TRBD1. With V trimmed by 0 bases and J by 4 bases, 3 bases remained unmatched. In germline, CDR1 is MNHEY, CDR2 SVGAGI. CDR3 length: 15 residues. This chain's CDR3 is CASSYSDRGTYGYTF. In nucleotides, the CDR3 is TGTGCCAGCAGTTACTCGGACAGGGGAACCTATGGCTACACCTTC.

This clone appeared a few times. CDR3 amino acids: CASGPGQAASTDTQYF. CDR3 DNA: TGTGCTAGTGGTCCTGGACAGGCCGCTAGCACAGATACGCAGTATTTT. The chain carries TRBV12-5 and TRBJ2-3, with 7 nucleotides matching TRBD1. J gave up 0 bases and V 5 bases, and 8 bases lay outside the gene matches. The germline V gene encodes CDR1 LGHNT and CDR2 FRNRAP. This CDR3 is 16 amino acids long.

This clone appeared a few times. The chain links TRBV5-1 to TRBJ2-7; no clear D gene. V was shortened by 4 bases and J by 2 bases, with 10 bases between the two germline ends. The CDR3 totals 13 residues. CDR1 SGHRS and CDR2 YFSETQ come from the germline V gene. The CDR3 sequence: CASSPGSTYEQYF. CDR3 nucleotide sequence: TGCGCCAGCAGCCCAGGATCTACCTACGAGCAGTACTTC.

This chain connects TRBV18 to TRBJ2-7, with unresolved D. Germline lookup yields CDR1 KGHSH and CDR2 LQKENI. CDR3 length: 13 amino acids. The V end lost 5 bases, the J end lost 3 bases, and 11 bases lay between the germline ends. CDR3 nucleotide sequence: TGTGCCAGCTCAGAGTCAGAGAACTACGAGCAGTACGTC. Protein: CASSESENYEQYV.

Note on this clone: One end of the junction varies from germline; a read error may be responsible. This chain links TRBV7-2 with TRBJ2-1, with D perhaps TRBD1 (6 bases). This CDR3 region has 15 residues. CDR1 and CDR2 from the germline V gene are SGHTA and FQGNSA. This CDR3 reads CASSLERQVYYEQFF. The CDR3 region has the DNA TGTGCCAGCAGCTTAGAGCGACAGGTCTACTATGAGCAGTTCTTC.

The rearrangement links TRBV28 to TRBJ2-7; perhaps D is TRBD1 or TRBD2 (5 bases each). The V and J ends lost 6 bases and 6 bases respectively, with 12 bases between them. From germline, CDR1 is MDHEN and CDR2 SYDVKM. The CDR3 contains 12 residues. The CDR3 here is CASSAVGGEQYV. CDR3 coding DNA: TGTGCCAGCAGCGCCGTTGGGGGCGAGCAGTACGTC.